The TCR beta chain under discussion was sequenced for a study of response to subunit inactivated influenza vaccine. Via MiXCR, TCRdb re-called the RT-PCR reads, giving one row per CDR3 protein. In the table there are more than 200,000 distinct CDR3 sequences, 10% to 15% of which are singletons. A single count supports this clonotype. The antigen is unknown. The length of the CDR3 is 18 residues. CDR1 and CDR2 from the germline V gene are SGHAT and FQNNGV. V was clipped by 6 bases and J by 0 bases; unmatched bases: 10. Study observations and caveats: Few additional T cells are recruited per seasonal influenza vaccination, authors suggested.

The sequence was collected from a man aged 45-65 years who received an inactivated influenza vaccine. Sample: non-naive T cells sorted from PBMCs, taken 14 to 15 days before vaccination. This chain connects TRBV11-2 to TRBJ2-6; TRBD1 aligns across 8 bases. CDR3 sequence reads: CASRNPGQAFSGANVLTF. Written as DNA, the CDR3 is TGTGCCAGCAGGAACCCGGGACAGGCTTTCTCTGGGGCCAACGTCCTGACTTTC.